Described below is a single TCR beta chain sequence and its context. Libraries were prepared by immunoSEQ multiplex PCR; TCRdb keeps only in-frame clonotypes and omits some of them. There are fewer than 90,000 clones in the sample; approximately 73% occur only once, and 14% to 15% lies in the top ten. The data are from a study of blood T cell repertoires in COVID-19. Study-level information: Sample material is recorded as cDNA or gDNA derived from T cells, B-cell-depleted T cells, or PBMCs.

Enrollment of patients from Seattle took place during active infection, with longitudinal follow-up. The CDR3 contains 16 residues. V trimming: 5 bases; J trimming: 4 bases; junction bases outside the gene matches: 11. Germline CDR1 is MNHEY and CDR2 is SMNVEV (reference sequence). The V call is TRBV27, the J call TRBJ1-1, with 9 nucleotides matching TRBD1. The sample taken for sequencing was peripheral blood. This TCR derives from a man between 60 and 75 years old with COVID-19, enrolled during active disease. Here the CDR3 DNA reads TGTGCCAGCAGTCCCCAATGGGGACAGGGAAGCACTGAAGCTTTCTTT. It is translated as CASSPQWGQGSTEAFF.